This TCR beta chain appears in the sequencing data of a study of blood T cell repertoires in COVID-19. The table came from immunoSEQ multiplex PCR; TCRdb's copy has only in-frame clones and leaves some out. Of tens of thousands of clones listed, around 88% are singletons. The V end was cut by 1 base, the J end by 2 bases, with 12 bases between. This CDR3 spans 15 amino acids. Germline CDR1 reads SGHDN; CDR2 reads FVKESK. This sequence originates from an elderly woman with acute or convalescent COVID-19. The rearrangement links TRBV14 to TRBJ2-7; D is possibly TRBD1 (6 bases). Sequencing was carried out using peripheral blood. The CDR3 DNA is TGTGCCAGCAGCCAAGTCAGGGGAGTCCCCTACGAGCAGTACTTC. This encodes CASSQVRGVPYEQYF.